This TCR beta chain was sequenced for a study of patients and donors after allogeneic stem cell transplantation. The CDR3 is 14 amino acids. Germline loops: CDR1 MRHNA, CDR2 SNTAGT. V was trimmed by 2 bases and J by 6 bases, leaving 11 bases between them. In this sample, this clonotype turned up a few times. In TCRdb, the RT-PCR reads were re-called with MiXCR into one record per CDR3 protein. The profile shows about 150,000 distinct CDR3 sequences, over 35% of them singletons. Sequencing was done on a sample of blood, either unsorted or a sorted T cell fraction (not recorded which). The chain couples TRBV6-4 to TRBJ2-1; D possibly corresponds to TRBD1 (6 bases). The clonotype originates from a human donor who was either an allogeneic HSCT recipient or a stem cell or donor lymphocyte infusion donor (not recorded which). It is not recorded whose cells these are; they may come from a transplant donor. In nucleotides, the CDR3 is TGTGCCAGCAGTGACGAACCGACAGGCAATGAGCAGTTCTTC. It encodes CASSDEPTGNEQFF.